This passage covers 5 T cell receptor beta chains from one sample sequenced in a study of post-analysis software for immune sequencing data. Study-level points and caveats: Patients had higher frequencies than controls of roughly five TRBV segments, including TRBV5-6, TRBV5-1 and TRBV20-1.

The TCR beta cDNA libraries carried unique molecular identifiers. TCRdb recomputed calls from the PCR reads with MiXCR, one row per CDR3 protein. The sample has about 770,000 distinct CDR3 sequences, about 45% seen once. Their target antigens are unknown. What was sequenced was blood. Source of these receptors: a girl aged 10-17 years with multiple sclerosis.

This clonotype turned up a few times. The gene calls are TRBV4-1 and TRBJ1-2; 8 positions agree with TRBD1. This CDR3 is 13 amino acids long. The junction had 9 bases not matched to a gene; V was cut back by 11 bases and J by 4 bases. Germline V lookup: CDR1 MGHRA, CDR2 YSYEKL. In nucleotides, the CDR3 is TGCGCCTCGACAGGGGAGGTTGGCTATGGCTACACCTTC. Amino acid sequence: CASTGEVGYGYTF.

The V and J genes are TRBV29-1 and TRBJ2-5; 9 bases match TRBD2. With 4 bases clipped from V and 4 bases from J, the junction kept 1 base outside the gene matches. Germline CDR1 and CDR2: SQVTM and ANQGSEA. This CDR3 is built from 12 residues. The CDR3 is CSVGGGVETQYF. In DNA form, the CDR3 reads TGCAGCGTTGGCGGGGGGGTAGAGACCCAGTACTTC.

The chain is built from TRBV10-3 and TRBJ2-7; D is possibly TRBD2 (6 bases). There are 17 residues in the CDR3. Looked up from germline, CDR1 is ENHRY and CDR2 is SYGVKD. V shed 3 bases and J shed 2 bases, with 20 bases lying between them. CDR3 region: CAISDRQGLRGTYEQYF. CDR3 nucleotides: TGTGCCATCAGTGATCGCCAGGGACTCAGAGGGACCTACGAGCAGTACTTC.

This chain joins TRBV6-1 and TRBJ2-3; 10 bases fit TRBD2. The junction had 11 bases not matched to a gene; V was cut back by 2 bases and J by 0 bases. The CDR3 has 19 amino acids. Per germline, CDR1 MNHNS and CDR2 SASEGT. The CDR3 is CASSEKGGTSVRSTDTQYF. In DNA, the CDR3 is TGTGCCAGCAGTGAAAAGGGTGGGACTAGCGTTAGAAGCACAGATACGCAGTATTTT.

This clonotype was seen only a few times. The chain joins TRBV11-2 to TRBJ1-1; D unresolved. In germline, CDR1 is SGHAT, CDR2 FQNNGV. The V and J ends lost 0 bases and 2 bases respectively, with 4 bases between them. This CDR3 has 13 amino acids. Here the CDR3 DNA reads TGTGCCAGCAGCTTAGATATAAACACTGAAGCTTTCTTT. It specifies CASSLDINTEAFF.